These 28 T cell receptor beta chains came from one sample sequenced in a study of sequential checkpoint blockade in melanoma (dated by TCRdb to about 2019). The library was produced with the immunoSEQ multiplex PCR assay. The source is immuneACCESS, and TCRdb retained only in-frame sequences with V and J called. Part of the clones is not carried over; for the studies checked, unresolved V genes explain less than half of this, and the remainder is unexplained. This sample is represented by approximately 4,700 clones; 70% to 80% of them were singletons. The ten largest clonotypes hold roughly a quarter of the sample. This sample's treatment or condition label indicates: randomized to nivolumab then ipilimumab (arm A) or the reverse (arm B). Sequenced here: CD8+ T cells sorted from blood (inferred from file names), sampled from a patient given nivolumab and ipilimumab in sequence. The receptor set was obtained from a human donor with melanoma.

The rearrangement joins TRBV10-1 to TRBJ2-5, with 11 positions matching TRBD2. The CDR3 runs to 14 residues. CDR1 is WNHNN, CDR2 SYGVQD, per germline (reference sequence). Losses at the gene ends were 4 bases for V and 9 bases for J; bases not matched to a gene: 7. The CDR3 spells CASSGLAGSQPQYF. CDR3 in DNA: TGCGCCAGCAGTGGACTAGCGGGGAGTCAACCCCAGTACTTC.

This clone has only a few counts. The rearrangement links TRBV27 to TRBJ2-7; 8 bases agree with TRBD2. This CDR3 has 15 amino acids. The germline V gene has CDR1 MNHEY and CDR2 SMNVEV (reference sequence). Germline trimming cut 1 base from V and 4 bases from J; bases unmatched to any gene: 6. In nucleotides, the CDR3 is TGTGCCAGCAGTTTATGGACTAGCCCATTATACGAGCAGTACTTC. Translation gives CASSLWTSPLYEQYF.

This clone occurred a few times. In DNA, the CDR3 is TGCGCCAGCAGCCATCCGTCCCGGGACTTTACAGATACGCAGTATTTT. It translates to CASSHPSRDFTDTQYF. This chain links TRBV4-1 with TRBJ2-3, with TRBD2 as a possible D gene (6 bases). CDR3 length: 16 residues. Germline assignment: CDR1 MGHRA and CDR2 YSYEKL. The V end lost 3 bases, the J end lost 3 bases, and 16 bases lay between the germline ends.

This sequence joins TRBV10-2 and TRBJ2-2; 9 bases align to TRBD2. The V segment lost 0 bases and the J segment 1 base; nucleotides outside the gene matches: 0. The CDR3 consists of 16 residues. From germline, CDR1 is WSHSY and CDR2 SAAADI. The CDR3 loop reads CASSESLAGNTGELFF. CDR3 nucleotide sequence: TGCGCCAGCAGTGAGTCACTAGCGGGGAACACCGGGGAGCTGTTTTTT.

The chain employs TRBV19 and TRBJ2-3; the match to TRBD2 covers 8 bases. The V gene end was trimmed by 5 bases and the J gene end by 3 bases; junction bases not matched to a gene: 13. This CDR3 is 17 amino acids long. Per the germline V gene, CDR1 is LNHDA and CDR2 is SQIVND (reference sequence). CDR3 nucleotide sequence: TGTGCCAGTAGTTGGCTAGCGGGTCCGAGTGGGACAGATACGCAGTATTTT. It encodes CASSWLAGPSGTDTQYF.

This chain joins TRBV6-5 and TRBJ2-7; TRBD2 matches at 10 bases. CDR1 and CDR2 from the germline V gene are MNHEY and SVGAGI. V dropped 4 bases and J dropped 0; count of bases not matched to a gene: 3. The length of the CDR3 is 15 residues. CDR3: CASSLGLAASYEQYF. In nucleotides, the CDR3 is TGTGCCAGCAGTTTAGGACTAGCGGCCTCCTACGAGCAGTACTTC.

The chain has TRBV11-2 and TRBJ2-7; perhaps TRBD1 as D (5 bases). The CDR3 extends over 15 amino acids. The germline CDR1 and CDR2 sequences are SGHAT and FQNNGV. The V gene lost 1 base and the J gene lost 2 bases, with 12 bases spanning the gap. CDR3 nucleotides: TGTGCCAGCAGCTTAGGCCAGGGCCCTACCTACGAGCAGTACTTC. Amino acid sequence: CASSLGQGPTYEQYF.

This clone was recorded only once. The chain carries TRBV14 and TRBJ2-7; tentative D call: TRBD1 (6 bases). Trimming pared 1 base from V and 6 bases from J, leaving 16 bases between. The CDR3 contains 15 residues. Germline loops: CDR1 SGHDN, CDR2 FVKESK. Written as DNA, the CDR3 is TGTGCCAGCAGCCAAGTGACCTTAGGGGGATCCGAGCAGTACTTC. Protein product: CASSQVTLGGSEQYF. The full variable domain, rest sourced from reference TRBV14 and TRBJ2-7, is EAGVTQFPSHSVIEKGQTVTLRCDPISGHDNLYWYRRVMGKEIKFLLHFVKESKQDESGMPNNRFLAERTGGTYSTLKVQPAELEDSGVYFCASSQVTLGGSEQYFGPGTRLTVT.

The sample holds one count of this clone. The genes are TRBV6-5 and TRBJ2-3; D unclear. V lost 0 bases and J lost 2, with 9 bases in between. Germline CDR1 reads MNHEY; CDR2 reads SVGAGI. There are 15 residues in the CDR3. The CDR3 sequence: CASSYSLGNTDTQYF. The CDR3 coding sequence is TGTGCCAGCAGTTACTCGTTGGGCAACACAGATACGCAGTATTTT.

The chain combines TRBV11-3 with TRBJ2-2; 9 bases match TRBD1. Trimming cost V 3 bases and J 11 bases; bases outside gene matches: 7. Germline V gene data show CDR1 as SGHNT and CDR2 as YENEEA. The CDR3 covers 14 residues. This CDR3 is CASSFIEQGAELFF. The CDR3 DNA follows: TGTGCCAGCAGCTTTATCGAACAGGGGGCAGAGCTGTTTTTT. Full variable domain (rest looked up from reference TRBV11-3 and TRBJ2-2): EAGVVQSPRYKIIEKKQPVAFWCNPISGHNTLYWYLQNLGQGPELLIRYENEEAVDDSQLPKDRFSAERLKGVDSTLKIQPAELGDSAVYLCASSFIEQGAELFFGEGSRLTVL.

V gene TRBV7-2 combines with J gene TRBJ2-1, with 8 positions matching TRBD2. Germline CDR1 and CDR2: SGHTA and FQGNSA. The CDR3 consists of 16 residues. After removal of 6 bases from V and 5 bases from J, the junction contained 12 bases not matched to a gene. As DNA, the CDR3 is TGTGCCAGCAGTCAACAACTTAGCGGGGCCAACAATGAGCAGTTCTTC. It specifies CASSQQLSGANNEQFF. Supplemented by reference TRBV7-2 and TRBJ2-1, the full variable domain reads GAGVSQSPSNKVTEKGKDVELRCDPISGHTALYWYRQSLGQGLEFLIYFQGNSAPDKSGLPSDRFSAERTGGSVSTLTIQRTQQEDSAVYLCASSQQLSGANNEQFFGPGTRLTVL.

CDR3 in amino acids: CASSSPGQPEQFF. CDR3 sequence (DNA): TGTGCCAGCAGCTCTCCGGGACAACCAGAGCAGTTCTTC. The rearrangement joins TRBV13 to TRBJ2-1; D perhaps matches TRBD1 (6 bases). Germline values: CDR1 PRHDT, CDR2 FYEKMQ (reference sequence). V dropped 4 bases and J dropped 10 bases, with 14 bases sitting between them. The CDR3 is 13 amino acids.

The gene calls are TRBV2 and TRBJ2-1, with 7 bases identical to TRBD1. Germline CDR1 SNHLY, CDR2 FYNNEI. The CDR3 consists of 16 residues. J gave up 1 base and V 6 bases, and 9 bases lay outside the gene matches. The CDR3 region has the DNA TGTGCCAGCAGAGTGGGACAGTATACATCCTACAATGAGCAGTTCTTC. The encoded protein is CASRVGQYTSYNEQFF.

The V gene is TRBV6-1, the J gene TRBJ2-2, with 10 positions matching TRBD1. The CDR3 totals 16 residues. V lost 2 bases and J lost 5; bases outside the gene matches: 5. Germline V gene data show CDR1 as MNHNS and CDR2 as SASEGT. CDR3 sequence reads: CASSEIMGQGTGELFF. In nucleotides, the CDR3 is TGTGCCAGCAGTGAAATCATGGGACAGGGGACCGGGGAGCTGTTTTTT.

This clone was detected a few times. The J gene is TRBJ1-2, the V gene TRBV18; the D is unclear. Looked up from germline, CDR1 is KGHSH and CDR2 is LQKENI. V was clipped by 3 bases and J by 8 bases, with 10 bases between them. CDR3 length: 12 amino acids. DNA for the CDR3: TGTGCCAGCTCACCCACTACTAAGGGCTACACCTTC. It is translated as CASSPTTKGYTF.

The V and J genes are TRBV18 and TRBJ2-6; TRBD1 agrees at 7 bases. Trimming took 2 bases from V and 10 from J; bases not matched to a gene: 5. Germline V CDR1 and CDR2: KGHSH, LQKENI. This CDR3 is built from 14 residues. The CDR3 reads CASSPTQGSNVLTF. CDR3 nucleotides: TGTGCCAGCTCACCAACACAGGGGTCTAACGTCCTGACTTTC.

The genes are TRBV10-3 and TRBJ2-2, with TRBD2 as a possible D gene (6 bases). Trimming took 3 bases from V and 2 from J, leaving 19 bases between them. CDR1 is ENHRY, CDR2 SYGVKD, per germline. The CDR3 consists of 18 residues. This chain's CDR3 is CAISEPSRDWANTGELFF. The CDR3 DNA follows: TGTGCCATCAGTGAACCTTCGCGGGACTGGGCTAACACCGGGGAGCTGTTTTTT.

The chain recombines TRBV13 with TRBJ2-3; 10 nucleotides align to TRBD2. CDR1 is PRHDT and CDR2 is FYEKMQ in the germline V gene (reference sequence). The CDR3 runs to 14 residues. The V and J ends lost 5 bases and 1 base, in that order; junction bases with no gene match: 0. The CDR3 region is CASSGTSGTDTQYF. In nucleotides, the CDR3 is TGTGCCAGCAGCGGGACTAGCGGCACAGATACGCAGTATTTT.

V gene TRBV5-5 combines with J gene TRBJ2-1, with TRBD2 matching over 12 bases. This CDR3 has 16 residues. The germline V gene encodes CDR1 SGHKS and CDR2 YYEKEE (reference sequence). J was trimmed by 9 bases and V by 7 bases; bases with no gene match: 14. CDR3 in amino acids: CASDRTSGTSRAEQFF. The CDR3 DNA sequence: TGTGCCAGCGACCGGACTAGCGGGACCAGCCGAGCTGAGCAGTTCTTC.

The CDR3 reads CASSYSVQETQYF. Written as DNA, the CDR3 is TGTGCCAGCAGTTATAGCGTACAAGAGACCCAGTACTTC. The gene calls are TRBV6-6 and TRBJ2-5, with D possibly being TRBD2 (5 bases). The CDR3 runs 13 residues. The germline V and J ends were trimmed by 3 bases and 2 bases, with 7 bases remaining between them. In germline, CDR1 is MNHNY, CDR2 SVGAGI (reference sequence).

This clone has just a few counts. CDR3 amino acids: CASSKTGLPPLNEQFF. CDR3 DNA: TGTGCCAGCAGCAAGACGGGACTCCCCCCTTTGAATGAGCAGTTCTTC. This chain connects TRBV9 to TRBJ2-1, with a tentative D call TRBD2 (6 bases). Per germline, CDR1 SGDLS and CDR2 YYNGEE. The V gene lost 4 bases and the J gene lost 7 bases, with 21 bases spanning the gap. CDR3 length equals 16 residues.

The chain couples TRBV6-1 to TRBJ2-7; 8 bases are a match to TRBD1. CDR1 MNHNS and CDR2 SASEGT come from the germline V gene. Trimming at V came to 1 base and at J to 4 bases, leaving 6 bases not matched to a gene. The CDR3 is 15 residues long. The DNA for the CDR3 is TGTGCCAGCAGTGAAGGGACAGGGAGTATTTACGAGCAGTACTTC. Translation gives CASSEGTGSIYEQYF.

The chain recombines TRBV19 with TRBJ2-1; 12 bases are a match to TRBD2. The CDR3 runs 15 residues. Germline V CDR1 and CDR2: LNHDA, SQIVND (reference sequence). V lost 3 bases to trimming and J lost 3 bases; unmatched junction nucleotides: 0. In nucleotides, the CDR3 is TGTGCCAGTAGTATGACTAGCGGGGGCTACAATGAGCAGTTCTTC. As protein: CASSMTSGGYNEQFF.

The chain links TRBV11-2 to TRBJ2-3; TRBD2 agrees at 9 bases. V was pared by 3 bases and J by 4 bases, with 11 bases of the junction left unmatched. The CDR3 runs 17 residues. The germline V gene has CDR1 SGHAT and CDR2 FQNNGV. CDR3 sequence: CASSLRNSGSLSDTQYF. CDR3 coding DNA: TGTGCCAGCAGCTTGAGGAATAGCGGGAGTCTGTCAGATACGCAGTATTTT.

In this sample, this clone turned up a few times. This rearrangement joins TRBV19 to TRBJ2-2; 7 positions agree with TRBD1. The CDR3 loop spans 13 amino acids. Germline loops: CDR1 LNHDA, CDR2 SQIVND (reference sequence). The junction had 6 bases not matched to a gene; V was cut back by 11 bases and J by 3 bases. The CDR3 DNA reads TGTGCCTCACAGGGGAGATACACCGGGGAGCTGTTTTTT. This sequence encodes CASQGRYTGELFF.

The CDR3 reads CASSLRALAAGNTIYF. The DNA for the CDR3 is TGTGCCAGTAGTCTCCGAGCACTAGCGGCTGGAAACACCATATATTTT. The J gene is TRBJ1-3, the V gene TRBV19; D not resolved. V was cut by 5 bases and J by 2 bases, with 16 bases left in between. CDR3 length: 16 residues. CDR1 and CDR2 (germline): LNHDA, SQIVND (reference sequence).

The chain combines TRBV6-4 with TRBJ1-5; D possibly corresponds to TRBD1 (5 bases). Germline V gene data show CDR1 as MRHNA and CDR2 as SNTAGT. The V end lost 6 bases, the J end lost 3 bases, and 18 bases lay between the germline ends. CDR3 length: 16 residues. CDR3 bases: TGTGCCAGCAGCCTATATAGGGACTTACACAATCAGCCCCAGCATTTT. It translates to CASSLYRDLHNQPQHF.

CDR3 amino acids: CASSASSGNEQFF. For the CDR3, the DNA is TGTGCCAGCAGCGCCAGTAGCGGGAATGAGCAGTTCTTC. V and J are TRBV9 and TRBJ2-1, with 7 bases lining up with TRBD2. This CDR3 is 13 amino acids long. J gave up 7 bases and V 3 bases, and 4 bases lay outside the gene matches. Per the germline V gene, CDR1 is SGDLS and CDR2 is YYNGEE.